This T cell receptor (beta chain) was profiled in a study of post-analysis software for immune sequencing data (dated by TCRdb to between 2015 and 2017). Concerning the study at large: The recorded disease courses included relapsing-remitting, secondary progressive and progressive-relapsing multiple sclerosis, and some patients had no subtype annotation. The patient repertoires were compared against around 11 previously published healthy control repertoires obtained from donors aged roughly 6 to 28 years. A subset of samples was prepared in parallel using single-end sample barcoding, then pooled and co-amplified after Illumina adapter ligation. General findings and caveats noted by the study authors: When samples were clustered directly using the F measure, samples prepared in the same batch co-clustered strongly, which prompted a batch-effect correction. The multiple sclerosis patient group was slightly younger than the control group. Multiple sclerosis patients had significantly lower normalized Chao1 diversity than controls, a result that suggests substantial peripheral T-cell clonal expansion. Significantly higher frequencies in patients than in controls were found for roughly 5 TRBV segments, including TRBV5-6, TRBV5-1 and TRBV20-1.

As for this clonotype: There is no known antigen for this receptor. No much larger clone exists at a distance of one base, and base qualities are not known.

TCR beta repertoires were profiled from peripheral blood of more than ten young patients with multiple sclerosis to demonstrate the VDJtools post-analysis software. Multiple sclerosis patients were children and adolescents aged roughly 6 to 15 years. Receptor libraries were prepared by PCR. The sequencer listed for this sample is Illumina HiSeq 2500. To reduce PCR and sequencing biases, unique molecular identifiers were built into the TCR beta cDNA libraries. Per 1 to 10 million input T cells, approximately 500,000 cDNA molecules were obtained, such that each molecule approximated one T cell. The patient libraries were prepared and sequenced using the same protocol as the earlier healthy control dataset. Samples belonging to the same batch were prepared together, multiplexed and sequenced on a shared HiSeq lane. As for the original processing: MIGEC was used to process the raw barcoded reads, and molecular identifier groups with only a single read were discarded before consensus assembly and CDR3 extraction. Clonotype tables were post-analysed with VDJtools, normalizing diversity by down-sampling all datasets to the smallest sample size. In repertoire overlap clustering, CDR3 amino acid sequences, but not nucleotide sequences, were matched to correct batch-related cross-sample contamination. Through fastp at Q25 and MiXCR, TCRdb rebuilt clones from the public reads, retaining in-frame beta chains. Here each entry gathers all rows of one CDR3 protein and keeps the most common genes and DNA. TCRdb, not the authors, supplied the V and J calls. In this sample the table shows approximately 360,000 distinct CDR3 sequences, around a third of which occur a single time. The ten largest clonotypes hold around 15% of the sample.

The CDR3 measures 15 amino acids from cysteine to phenylalanine. Only the CDR3 DNA stays, 45 bases, in frame from base 1. V lost 0 bases and J lost 4 bases; the stretch between them is 12 bases long. From the germline V gene, CDR1 is LGHNA and CDR2 is YNFKEQ. This receptor was identified in a girl aged 5-17 years with multiple sclerosis. Recombination linked TRBV4-2 to TRBJ1-2, and possibly TRBD1, on 5 matching bases. Material for sequencing was blood. The bases are TGTGCCAGCAGCCAAGAGGGGGAGGGAGTCTATGGCTACACCTTC. It specifies CASSQEGEGVYGYTF.